This T cell receptor (beta chain) was sequenced during a study of blood T cell repertoires in COVID-19. Cohort assignment relied on participant-reported clinical history. The CDR3 runs 19 residues. The V and J ends lost 2 bases and 8 bases, in that order; junction bases with no gene match: 18. From germline, CDR1 is MNHEY and CDR2 SMNVEV (reference sequence). Some clones are missing from TCRdb's copy, which holds only in-frame ones; the method was immunoSEQ multiplex PCR. In the table there are hundreds of thousands of clones, about 90% of which are singletons. Sample: PBMCs or T cells enriched from blood (not recorded which). The rearrangement links TRBV27 to TRBJ2-6, with 7 bases identical to TRBD1. This receptor was obtained from a woman between 45 and 60 years old with acute COVID-19. CDR3 sequence (DNA): TGTGCCAGCAGTTTAAGCGGCCCGACAGGGTTGAGGGGAACCAACGTCCTGACTTTC. This codes for CASSLSGPTGLRGTNVLTF.